This is a list of T cell receptor beta chains from one sample in a study of shared clonotypes between healthy human individuals. The assay was immunoSEQ multiplex PCR, and TCRdb's table has in-frame clones only and misses some. There are more than 900,000 clones in the sample; 70% to 80% occur only once, and 0.6% to 0.7% lies in the top ten. Sequenced sample: memory CD4+ T cells from PBMCs. The source of these receptors is a man younger than 35 in good health. Some clones in this sample may be carry-over from other donors' samples. CDR3s include the opening cysteine and the closing phenylalanine or tryptophan. D genes are given only for firm matches. Expanded clones are given a class, and other clones once, few, many or no size at all.

size	V	D	J	DNA	CDR3
NA	TRBV28	NA	TRBJ2-7	TGTGCCAGCAGTTTATACAAGAGGTACGAGCAGTACTTC	CASSLYKRYEQYF
NA	TRBV28	NA	TRBJ1-2	TGTGCCAGCAGTAACTATGGCTACACCTTC	CASSNYGYTF
NA	TRBV14	NA	TRBJ2-7	TGTGCCAGCATGATCGCCGGGGGCTACGAGCAGTACTTC	CASMIAGGYEQYF
NA	TRBV9	TRBD2	TRBJ2-3	TGTGCCAGCAGCCGTACCTTGCCTTTAGCGGGACCCGGGGATACGCAGTATTTT	CASSRTLPLAGPGDTQYF
NA	TRBV30	NA	TRBJ2-7	TGTGCCGGGATGGGGGATTCCTACGAGCAGTACTTC	CAGMGDSYEQYF
NA	TRBV18	NA	TRBJ2-5	TGTGCCAGCTCAATTCGTACTTATCAAGAGACCCAGTACTTC	CASSIRTYQETQYF
NA	TRBV27	TRBD2	TRBJ2-1	TGTGCCAGCAGTTTCCGTTTACCCGGGAGGGCCGTAAATGAGCAGTTCTTC	CASSFRLPGRAVNEQFF
once	TRBV18	NA	TRBJ2-4	TGTGCCAGCTCACGGGGATTCTCGGACATTCAGTACTTC	CASSRGFSDIQYF
few	TRBV28	TRBD1	TRBJ1-2	TGTGCCACATACGACAGGGGCCCCTATGGCTACACCTTC	CATYDRGPYGYTF
few	TRBV30	NA	TRBJ1-6	TGTGCCTGGAGCCTTCAGGACTCACCCCTCCACTTT	CAWSLQDSPLHF
NA	TRBV27	NA	TRBJ2-3	TGTGCCAGCAGTCTTTTACAGACCACCGCTACGCAGTATTTT	CASSLLQTTATQYF
NA	TRBV5-4	TRBD1	TRBJ1-5	TGTGCCAGCAGCTTGGCGGGACAGACCTCAACTCAGCATTTT	CASSLAGQTSTQHF
few	TRBV6-6	NA	TRBJ2-1	TGTGCCAGCAGAACGAGGCAGGGAGGCTACAATGAGCAGTTCTTC	CASRTRQGGYNEQFF
NA	TRBV11-3	NA	TRBJ1-1	TGTGCCAGCAGCTTTTGGGGAATGAACACTGAAGCTTTCTTT	CASSFWGMNTEAFF
NA	TRBV28	TRBD2	TRBJ2-1	TGTGCCAGCAGTTTTGCGCGGCCTAGCGGCTACAATGAGCAGTTCTTC	CASSFARPSGYNEQFF
NA	TRBV5-1	NA	TRBJ2-3	TGCGCCAGCAGCTTTGAGGACACAGATACGCAGTATTTT	CASSFEDTDTQYF
NA	TRBV2	NA	TRBJ1-5	TGTGCCAGCTGGCTGGGCAGGGGTGGAAATCAGCCCCAGCATTTT	CASWLGRGGNQPQHF
many	TRBV6-5	NA	TRBJ2-3	TGTGCCAGCAGTCCAAGCGGGCCCCGCACAGATACGCAGTATTTT	CASSPSGPRTDTQYF
NA	TRBV10-3	NA	TRBJ2-2	TGTGCCATCAGTGATGTTACAGGGTTTTACACCGGGGAGCTGTTTTTT	CAISDVTGFYTGELFF
NA	TRBV5-1	TRBD1	TRBJ2-1	TGCGCCAGCAGCTGGGGACAGAGCTCCTACAATGAGCAGTTCTTC	CASSWGQSSYNEQFF
NA	TRBV15	NA	TRBJ2-2	TGTGCCACCAGCAGAGAGTCACGAGGAACCGGGGAGCTGTTTTTT	CATSRESRGTGELFF
NA	TRBV28	TRBD2	TRBJ2-7	TGTGCCAGCAGTTTATCTAGCGGGAGGGCCTACGAGCAGTACTTC	CASSLSSGRAYEQYF
NA	TRBV29-1	TRBD2	TRBJ2-1	TGCAGCGTCCAGCGGGAGGGCCGACCAGACAATGAGCAGTTCTTC	CSVQREGRPDNEQFF
many	TRBV11-2	NA	TRBJ2-7	TGTGCCAGCAGCTTAGATAATGGAGACGAGCAGTACTTC	CASSLDNGDEQYF
NA	TRBV7-2	TRBD2	TRBJ2-5	TGTGCCAGCACCCGTATAGCGGGAGGGGGGGGGACCCAGTACTTC	CASTRIAGGGGTQYF
once	TRBV29-1	NA	TRBJ1-2	TGCAGCGTTGCCACCCCTCAGGGGAACTATGGCTACACCTTC	CSVATPQGNYGYTF
NA	TRBV18	TRBD1	TRBJ1-2	TGTGCCAGCTCACCAGGGCTGGGGCAGGGGGTGATTGGCTACACCTTC	CASSPGLGQGVIGYTF
NA	TRBV7-9	NA	TRBJ1-2	TGTGCCAGCAGCTTAAGCGGGGTGGATGGCTACACCTTC	CASSLSGVDGYTF
NA	TRBV18	TRBD1	TRBJ1-1	TGTGCCAGCTCACTCGAAGAGACAGGGGTAAGGGCTTTCTTT	CASSLEETGVRAFF
NA	TRBV2	NA	TRBJ2-5	TGTGCCAGCAGAGGACGGGAGACCCAGTACTTC	CASRGRETQYF
NA	TRBV19	NA	TRBJ2-5	TGTGCCACTAACCCAGGAGGGCAAGAGACCCAGTACTTC	CATNPGGQETQYF
once	TRBV6-5	NA	TRBJ1-2	TGTGCCAGCAGCCTAAATAGGGGCTATGGCTACACCTTC	CASSLNRGYGYTF
once	TRBV28	NA	TRBJ1-5	TGTGCCAGCAGTTTAGTAGTCGTGGGATTGCAGCCCCAGCATTTT	CASSLVVVGLQPQHF
NA	TRBV4-2	NA	TRBJ2-3	TGTGCCAGCAGCCAAGTCTCCGGGGAGAGCACAGATACGCAGTATTTT	CASSQVSGESTDTQYF
NA	TRBV28	TRBD1	TRBJ1-3	TGTGCCAGCTTTGACAGGGCTGGAAACACCATATATTTT	CASFDRAGNTIYF
NA	TRBV7-8	NA	TRBJ2-1	TGTGCCAGCAGCTTAGCGGGCAGGGCAGAAAATGAGCAGTTCTTC	CASSLAGRAENEQFF
NA	TRBV6-5	TRBD1	TRBJ1-2	TGTGCCAGCAGTACCGGGACAGTTGGCTACACCTTC	CASSTGTVGYTF
few	TRBV28	NA	TRBJ1-4	TGTGCCAGCAGACGGGGGCCTAATGAAAAACTGTTTTTT	CASRRGPNEKLFF
NA	TRBV30	NA	TRBJ1-2	TGTGCCTGGAGCCCTTTATGGGGTTATGGCTACACCTTC	CAWSPLWGYGYTF
NA	TRBV5-1	NA	TRBJ2-7	TGCGCCAGCAGGGCAGAAACCTACGAGCAGTACTTC	CASRAETYEQYF
NA	TRBV29-1	NA	TRBJ2-3	TGCAGCGCTGGGGGACATACAGATACGCAGTATTTT	CSAGGHTDTQYF
NA	TRBV28	NA	TRBJ1-5	TGTGCCAGCAGTTTATTTGGGGTGGGGTTCAGCAATCAGCCCCAGCATTTT	CASSLFGVGFSNQPQHF
NA	TRBV5-1	TRBD1	TRBJ2-7	TGCGCCAGCAGCGCCACCGGGACAGGGGCCTACGAGCAGTACTTC	CASSATGTGAYEQYF